This TCR beta chain appears in the sequencing data of a study of T cell changes during pregnancy in multiple sclerosis. Assay used: immunoSEQ multiplex PCR; TCRdb lists only in-frame clones, some missing. In the table there are 60,000 to 85,000 clones, around 90% of which are singletons. CDR1 LNHDA and CDR2 SQIVND come from the germline V gene (reference sequence). The CDR3 is 13 amino acids. V lost 2 bases and J 4 bases, leaving 7 bases between the germline ends. This TCR came from a female donor in good health, enrolled as a control in a pregnancy study. V gene TRBV19 combines with J gene TRBJ2-3; no firm D call. This material consisted of peripheral blood, taken in the second trimester of pregnancy. CDR3 bases: TGTGCCAGTAGTATACGCCAGGCAGATACGCAGTATTTT. Its translation is CASSIRQADTQYF.